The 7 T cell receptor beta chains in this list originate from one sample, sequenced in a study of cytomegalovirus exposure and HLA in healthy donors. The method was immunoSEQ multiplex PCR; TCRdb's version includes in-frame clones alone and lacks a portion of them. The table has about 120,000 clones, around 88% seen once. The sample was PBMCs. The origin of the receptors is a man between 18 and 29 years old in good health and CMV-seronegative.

Here the CDR3 reads CASSYSTGGSTEAFF. The CDR3 DNA is TGTGCCAGCAGTTATTCCACAGGGGGAAGCACTGAAGCTTTCTTT. The chain has TRBV6-5 and TRBJ1-1; TRBD1 aligns across 8 bases. J lost 4 bases, V lost 3 bases, and 7 bases had no gene match. Looked up from germline, CDR1 is MNHEY and CDR2 is SVGAGI. The CDR3 is made up of 15 amino acids.

The CDR3 sequence is CASSPRLAGEYEQYF. The CDR3 DNA reads TGTGCCAGCAGCCCAAGACTAGCGGGGGAATACGAGCAGTACTTC. The rearrangement uses TRBV11-2 and TRBJ2-7; TRBD2 matches 12 bases. With 5 bases clipped from V and 4 bases from J, the junction kept 6 bases outside the gene matches. CDR3 length: 15 residues. The germline V gene encodes CDR1 SGHAT and CDR2 FQNNGV.

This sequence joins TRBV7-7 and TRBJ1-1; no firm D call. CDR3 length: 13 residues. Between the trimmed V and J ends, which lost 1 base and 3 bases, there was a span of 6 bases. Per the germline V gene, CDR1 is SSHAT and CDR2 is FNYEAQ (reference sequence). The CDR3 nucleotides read TGTGCCAGCAGCTTAGGGGAGGACACTGAAGCTTTCTTT. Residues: CASSLGEDTEAFF.

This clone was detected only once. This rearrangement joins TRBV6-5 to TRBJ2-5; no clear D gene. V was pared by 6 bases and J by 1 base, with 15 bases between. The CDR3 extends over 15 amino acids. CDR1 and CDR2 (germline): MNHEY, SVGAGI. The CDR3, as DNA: TGTGCCAGCAGCGAGGATCTTTTAGCCCAAGAGACCCAGTACTTC. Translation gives CASSEDLLAQETQYF.

The CDR3 DNA sequence: TGTGCCAGCAGTTTAACCGCCAGGGACTTCTATGGCTACACCTTC. Translating gives CASSLTARDFYGYTF. The chain employs TRBV28 and TRBJ1-2; TRBD1 is a possible D gene (5 bases). V dropped 2 bases and J dropped 4 bases, with 14 bases sitting between them. The CDR3 contains 15 residues. Germline V CDR1 and CDR2: MDHEN, SYDVKM.

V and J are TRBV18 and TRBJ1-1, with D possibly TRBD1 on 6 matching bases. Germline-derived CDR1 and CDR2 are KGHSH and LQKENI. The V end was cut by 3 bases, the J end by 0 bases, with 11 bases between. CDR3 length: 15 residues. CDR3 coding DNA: TGTGCCAGCTCACCGTACAGGGAGATGAACACTGAAGCTTTCTTT. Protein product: CASSPYREMNTEAFF.

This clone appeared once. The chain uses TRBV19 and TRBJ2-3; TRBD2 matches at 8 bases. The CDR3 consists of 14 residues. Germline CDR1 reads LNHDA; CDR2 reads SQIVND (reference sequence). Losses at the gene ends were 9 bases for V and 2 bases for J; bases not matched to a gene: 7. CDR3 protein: CASRTSITTDTQYF. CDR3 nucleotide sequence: TGTGCCAGCCGGACTAGCATCACCACAGATACGCAGTATTTT.